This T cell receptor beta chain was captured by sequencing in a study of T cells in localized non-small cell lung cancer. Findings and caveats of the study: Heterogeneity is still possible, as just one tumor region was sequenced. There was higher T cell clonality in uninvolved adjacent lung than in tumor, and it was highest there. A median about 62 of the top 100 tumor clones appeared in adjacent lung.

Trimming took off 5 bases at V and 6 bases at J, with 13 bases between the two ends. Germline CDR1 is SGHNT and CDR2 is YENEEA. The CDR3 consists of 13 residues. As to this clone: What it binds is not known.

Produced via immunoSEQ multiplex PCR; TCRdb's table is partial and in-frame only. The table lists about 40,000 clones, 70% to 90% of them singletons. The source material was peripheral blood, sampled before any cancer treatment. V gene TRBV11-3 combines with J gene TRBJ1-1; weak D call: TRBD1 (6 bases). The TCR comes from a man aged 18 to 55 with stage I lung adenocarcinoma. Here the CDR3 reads CASSLGGQPEAFF. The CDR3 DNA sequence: TGTGCCAGCAGCCTTGGGGGCCAACCTGAAGCTTTCTTT.